Shown below are 15 T cell receptor beta chains from a single sample sequenced in a study of blood T cell repertoires in COVID-19. The protocol was immunoSEQ multiplex PCR, while the TCRdb copy is restricted to in-frame clones and leaves out a portion. The sample comprises 55,000 to 85,000 clones, less than 75% of which are singletons, and around 20% rests with the top ten. Sequenced input: peripheral blood. These receptors came from a man aged 60 to 69 with acute or convalescent COVID-19.

This clone was observed a single time. The chain couples TRBV12-5 to TRBJ2-2, with 7 bases matching TRBD2. V was pared by 5 bases and J by 4 bases, with 10 bases of the junction left unmatched. Germline V CDR1 and CDR2: LGHNT, FRNRAP. CDR3 length: 16 residues. The CDR3 spells CASGPQTSFFTGELFF. CDR3 DNA sequence: TGTGCTAGTGGTCCTCAGACTAGCTTTTTCACCGGGGAGCTGTTTTTT.

The chain has TRBV5-1 and TRBJ2-5; TRBD1 matches at 7 bases. From germline, CDR1 is SGHRS and CDR2 YFSETQ. J was trimmed by 5 bases and V by 3 bases; bases with no gene match: 7. CDR3 length: 14 amino acids. For the CDR3, the DNA is TGCGCCAGCAGCTCGAGGACAGGTGGGGAGACCCAGTACTTC. Translating it yields CASSSRTGGETQYF.

CDR3: CASSDVANYGYTF. CDR3 DNA: TGTGCCAGCAGTGATGTAGCTAACTATGGCTACACCTTC. The chain is built from TRBV25-1 and TRBJ1-2; D remains unclear. The length of the CDR3 is 13 residues. The germline V gene encodes CDR1 MGHDK and CDR2 SYGVNS. Trimming shortened V by 3 bases and J by 0 bases, and 5 bases separated the two germline ends.

This clone was counted many times. The rearrangement links TRBV4-1 to TRBJ2-7, with D possibly being TRBD2 (6 bases). V gave up 4 bases and J gave up 7 bases, with 29 bases separating them. Germline V gene sequence: CDR1 MGHRA, CDR2 YSYEKL. This CDR3 is built from 18 residues. The CDR3 region is CASSLSLSGDPADGEQYF. The DNA for the CDR3 is TGCGCCAGCAGCCTTAGTTTATCGGGGGACCCAGCGGACGGAGAGCAGTACTTC.

This clone was recorded a few times. V gene TRBV19 combines with J gene TRBJ1-2, with D uncertain. Germline V gene lookup returns CDR1 LNHDA and CDR2 SQIVND (reference sequence). Trimming stripped 2 bases from V and 6 bases from J, with 13 bases between. This CDR3 spans 14 amino acids. The CDR3 here is CASSISEGGNGYTF. The CDR3 bases are TGTGCCAGTAGTATATCAGAGGGAGGGAATGGCTACACCTTC.

The V and J genes are TRBV5-4 and TRBJ1-2, with a possible D match to TRBD1 (6 bases). Per germline, CDR1 SGHNT and CDR2 YYREEE (reference sequence). The V and J ends lost 3 bases and 4 bases respectively, with 16 bases between them. The CDR3 is made up of 15 amino acids. This chain's CDR3 is CASSSEEGGIYGYTF. The CDR3 DNA reads TGTGCCAGCAGCTCCGAGGAGGGGGGGATCTATGGCTACACCTTC. The complete variable domain, with remaining parts taken from reference TRBV5-4 and TRBJ1-2, reads ETGVTQSPTHLIKTRGQQVTLRCSSQSGHNTVSWYQQALGQGPQFIFQYYREEENGRGNFPPRFSGLQFPNYSSELNVNALELDDSALYLCASSSEEGGIYGYTFGSGTRLTVV.

This clone was seen only a few times. The chain combines TRBV4-2 with TRBJ1-4; 10 bases are a match to TRBD1. Germline lookup yields CDR1 LGHNA and CDR2 YNFKEQ. The CDR3 is made up of 16 amino acids. Germline trimming cut 3 bases from V and 4 bases from J; bases unmatched to any gene: 5. The CDR3 region is CASSQGTGVGNEKLFF. Written as DNA, the CDR3 is TGTGCCAGCAGCCAGGGGACAGGGGTTGGTAATGAAAAACTGTTTTTT.

The chain uses TRBV7-2 and TRBJ2-1; 13 bases align to TRBD2. V was pared by 5 bases and J by 9 bases, with 7 bases of the junction left unmatched. The CDR3 is 15 amino acids. CDR1 is SGHTA and CDR2 is FQGNSA in the germline V gene. The CDR3 DNA is TGTGCCAGCAGCCCCACTAGCGGGGGGGGCAGTGAGCAGTTCTTC. This translates into CASSPTSGGGSEQFF.

The CDR3 region is CASSSTGANTGELFF. CDR3 in DNA: TGCGCCAGCAGCTCTACAGGGGCGAACACCGGGGAGCTGTTTTTT. The chain joins TRBV5-1 to TRBJ2-2, with 7 bases aligning to TRBD1. CDR3 length equals 15 residues. The ends lost 3 bases at V and 0 bases at J; junction bases unmatched: 2. Germline V gene data show CDR1 as SGHRS and CDR2 as YFSETQ.

This clone was detected only a few times. This chain joins TRBV11-2 and TRBJ2-7, with TRBD2 matching 14 bases. Trimming took 3 bases from V and 3 from J; bases not matched to a gene: 7. CDR3 length: 17 residues. Per the germline V gene, CDR1 is SGHAT and CDR2 is FQNNGV. CDR3 sequence: CASSFPGLAGALYEQYF. CDR3 nucleotide sequence: TGTGCCAGCAGCTTCCCGGGACTAGCGGGAGCGCTCTACGAGCAGTACTTC.

The chain is built from TRBV5-4 and TRBJ2-7; a possible D gene is TRBD1 (6 bases). The CDR3 length is 14 residues. Trimming cost V 0 bases and J 3 bases, with 10 bases left between them. The germline V gene has CDR1 SGHNT and CDR2 YYREEE (reference sequence). CDR3 sequence (DNA): TGTGCCAGCAGCTTGGAACAGGGTAGCTACGAGCAGTACTTC. Its protein is CASSLEQGSYEQYF.

CDR3 in amino acids: CASNPLSSYNEQFF. For the CDR3, the DNA is TGTGCCAGTAATCCTCTTAGCTCCTACAATGAGCAGTTCTTC. The V and J genes are TRBV19 and TRBJ2-1; D unclear. Trimming cost V 7 bases and J 0 bases, with 10 bases left between them. This CDR3 is built from 14 residues. Germline CDR1 LNHDA, CDR2 SQIVND (reference sequence).

There are a few counts of this clone. The chain links TRBV7-6 to TRBJ2-2; D call uncertain. CDR3 length equals 16 residues. Germline loops: CDR1 SGHVS, CDR2 FNYEAQ. The V gene lost 1 base and the J gene lost 0 bases, with 9 bases spanning the gap. The CDR3 DNA reads TGTGCCAGCAGCTTAGACCGTAGTTCGAACACCGGGGAGCTGTTTTTT. Amino acid sequence: CASSLDRSSNTGELFF.

This chain uses TRBV5-1 with TRBJ2-1; a weak D match, TRBD1 (5 bases). This CDR3 region has 15 residues. Germline loops: CDR1 SGHRS, CDR2 YFSETQ. V gave up 9 bases and J gave up 5 bases, with 21 bases separating them. The CDR3 DNA is TGCGCCACCAAGCTATGGGGCGGAGATAACAATGAGCAGTTCTTC. This translates into CATKLWGGDNNEQFF.

The chain carries TRBV7-6 and TRBJ2-2, with a possible D match to TRBD2 (5 bases). The germline gives CDR1 SGHVS, CDR2 FNYEAQ. Trimming pared 10 bases from V and 1 base from J, leaving 13 bases between. This CDR3 contains 14 residues. The CDR3 DNA follows: TGTGCCATAGATTTTCGGGGGAACACCGGGGAGCTGTTTTTT. It specifies CAIDFRGNTGELFF. Based on the CDR3 plus reference TRBV7-6 and TRBJ2-2, the full variable domain is GAGVSQSPRYKVTKRGQDVALRCDPISGHVSLYWYRQALGQGPEFLTYFNYEAQQDKSGLPNDRFSAERPEGSISTLTIQRTEQRDSAMYRCAIDFRGNTGELFFGEGSRLTVL.